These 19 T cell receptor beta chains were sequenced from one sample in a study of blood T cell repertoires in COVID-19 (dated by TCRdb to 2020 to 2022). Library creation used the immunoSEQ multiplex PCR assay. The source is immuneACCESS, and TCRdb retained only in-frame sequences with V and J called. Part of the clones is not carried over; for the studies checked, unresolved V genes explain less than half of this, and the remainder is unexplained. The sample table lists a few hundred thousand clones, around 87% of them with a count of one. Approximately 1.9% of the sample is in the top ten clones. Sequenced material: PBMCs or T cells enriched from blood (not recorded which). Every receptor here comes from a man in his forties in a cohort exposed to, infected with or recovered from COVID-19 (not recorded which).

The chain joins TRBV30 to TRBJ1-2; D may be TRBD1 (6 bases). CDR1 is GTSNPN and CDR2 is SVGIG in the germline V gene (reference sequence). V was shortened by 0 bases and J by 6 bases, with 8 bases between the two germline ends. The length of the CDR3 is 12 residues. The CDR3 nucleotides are TGTGCCTGGAGTGTGGGGGGGCATGGCTACACCTTC. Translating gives CAWSVGGHGYTF.

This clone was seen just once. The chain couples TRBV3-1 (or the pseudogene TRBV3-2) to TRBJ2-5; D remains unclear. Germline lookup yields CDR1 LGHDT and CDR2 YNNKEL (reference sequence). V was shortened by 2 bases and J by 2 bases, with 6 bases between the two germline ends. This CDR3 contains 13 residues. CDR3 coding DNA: TGTGCCAGCAGCCAAACTCCTCAAGAGACCCAGTACTTC. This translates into CASSQTPQETQYF.

CDR3 nucleotides: TGTGCCACCTTGGGGGAGCGGGAGGGACCCGGGGCCAACGTCCTGACTTTC. Amino acids: CATLGEREGPGANVLTF. The rearrangement joins TRBV27 to TRBJ2-6, with 10 bases lining up with TRBD2. CDR3 length equals 17 residues. The germline CDR1 and CDR2 sequences are MNHEY and SMNVEV (reference sequence). Trimming took 10 bases from V and 4 from J; bases not matched to a gene: 13.

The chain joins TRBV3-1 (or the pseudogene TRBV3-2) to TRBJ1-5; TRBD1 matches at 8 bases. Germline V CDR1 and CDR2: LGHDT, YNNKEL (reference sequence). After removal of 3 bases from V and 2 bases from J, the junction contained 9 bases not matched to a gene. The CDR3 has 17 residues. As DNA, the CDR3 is TGTGCCAGCAGCCAGGGGACTCCAGGGGGCCGCAATCAGCCCCAGCATTTT. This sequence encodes CASSQGTPGGRNQPQHF.

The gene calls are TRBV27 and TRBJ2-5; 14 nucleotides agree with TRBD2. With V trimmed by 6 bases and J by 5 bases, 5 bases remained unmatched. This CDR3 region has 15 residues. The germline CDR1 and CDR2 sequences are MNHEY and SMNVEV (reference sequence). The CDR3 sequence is CASRGLAGGVETQYF. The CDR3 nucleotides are TGTGCCAGCAGAGGACTAGCGGGAGGAGTTGAGACCCAGTACTTC.

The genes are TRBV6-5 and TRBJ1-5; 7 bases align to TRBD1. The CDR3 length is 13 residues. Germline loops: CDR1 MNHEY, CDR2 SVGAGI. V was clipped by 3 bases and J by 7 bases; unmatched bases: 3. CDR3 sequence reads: CASSYYRGQPQHF. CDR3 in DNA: TGTGCCAGCAGTTATTACAGGGGACAGCCCCAGCATTTT.

Here the CDR3 reads CASRQVQGSGNTIYF. In nucleotides, the CDR3 is TGTGCCAGCAGACAAGTACAGGGCTCTGGAAACACCATATATTTT. This sequence joins TRBV11-2 and TRBJ1-3, with D possibly matching TRBD1 (6 bases). Germline CDR1 SGHAT, CDR2 FQNNGV. V was pared by 6 bases and J by 0 bases, with 12 bases between. The CDR3 has 15 residues.

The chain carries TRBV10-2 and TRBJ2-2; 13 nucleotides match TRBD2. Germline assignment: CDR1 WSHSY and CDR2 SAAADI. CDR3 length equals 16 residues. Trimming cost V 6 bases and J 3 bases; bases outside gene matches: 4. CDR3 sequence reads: CASRTSGRRYTGELFF. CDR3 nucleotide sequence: TGCGCCAGCAGGACTAGCGGGAGGCGTTACACCGGGGAGCTGTTTTTT.

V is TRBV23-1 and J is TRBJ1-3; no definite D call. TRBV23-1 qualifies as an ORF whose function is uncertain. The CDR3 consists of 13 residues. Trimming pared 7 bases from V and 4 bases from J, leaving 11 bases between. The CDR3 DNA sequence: TGCGCCAGCATCCGGTCGTGGGGAAACACCATATATTTT. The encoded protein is CASIRSWGNTIYF.

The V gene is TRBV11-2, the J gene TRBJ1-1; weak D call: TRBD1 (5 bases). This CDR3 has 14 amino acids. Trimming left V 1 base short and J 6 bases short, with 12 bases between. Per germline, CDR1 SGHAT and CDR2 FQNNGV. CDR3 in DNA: TGTGCCAGCAGCTTAGTCGCAGGGCGGCCTGAAGCTTTCTTT. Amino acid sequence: CASSLVAGRPEAFF.

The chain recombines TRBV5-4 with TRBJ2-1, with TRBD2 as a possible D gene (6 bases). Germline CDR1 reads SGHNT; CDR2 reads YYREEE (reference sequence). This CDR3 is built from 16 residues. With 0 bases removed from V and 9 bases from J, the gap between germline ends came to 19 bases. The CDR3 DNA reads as TGTGCCAGCAGCTTGGTGACTAGTTCTTTTGCCAGTGAGCAGTTCTTC. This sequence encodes CASSLVTSSFASEQFF.

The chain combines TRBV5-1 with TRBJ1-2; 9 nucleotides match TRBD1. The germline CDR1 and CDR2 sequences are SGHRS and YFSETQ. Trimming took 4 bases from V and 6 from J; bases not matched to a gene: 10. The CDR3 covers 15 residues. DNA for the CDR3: TGCGCCAGCAGCACAGCCGGGACAGGGTTCGATGGCTACACCTTC. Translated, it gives CASSTAGTGFDGYTF.

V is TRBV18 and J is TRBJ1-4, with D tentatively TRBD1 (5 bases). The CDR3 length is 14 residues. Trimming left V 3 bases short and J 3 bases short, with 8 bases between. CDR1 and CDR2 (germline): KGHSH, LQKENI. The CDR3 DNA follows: TGTGCCAGCTCACCGTCGGGGGCTAATGAAAAACTGTTTTTT. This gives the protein CASSPSGANEKLFF.

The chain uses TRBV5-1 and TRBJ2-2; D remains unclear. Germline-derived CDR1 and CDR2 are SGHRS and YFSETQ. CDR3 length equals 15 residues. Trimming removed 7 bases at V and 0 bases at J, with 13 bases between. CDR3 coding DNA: TGCGCCAGCGGCGTAGGAGACTCGAACACCGGGGAGCTGTTTTTT. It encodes CASGVGDSNTGELFF.

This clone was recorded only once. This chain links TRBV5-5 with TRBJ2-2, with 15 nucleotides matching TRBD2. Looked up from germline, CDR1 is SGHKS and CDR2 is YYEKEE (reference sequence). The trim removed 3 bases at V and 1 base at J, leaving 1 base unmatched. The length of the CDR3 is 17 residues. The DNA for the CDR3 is TGTGCCAGCAGCTGGGGACTAGCGGGAGGGAACACCGGGGAGCTGTTTTTT. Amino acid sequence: CASSWGLAGGNTGELFF.

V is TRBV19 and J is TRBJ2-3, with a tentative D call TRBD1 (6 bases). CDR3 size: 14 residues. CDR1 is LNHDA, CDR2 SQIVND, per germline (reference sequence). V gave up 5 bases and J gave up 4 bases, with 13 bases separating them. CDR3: CASSQGHRPDTQYF. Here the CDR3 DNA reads TGTGCCAGTAGTCAGGGACACAGGCCAGATACGCAGTATTTT.

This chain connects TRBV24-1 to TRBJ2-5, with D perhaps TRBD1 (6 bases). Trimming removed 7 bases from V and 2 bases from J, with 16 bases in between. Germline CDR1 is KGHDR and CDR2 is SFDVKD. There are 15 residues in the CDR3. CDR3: CATSQGHSSQETQYF. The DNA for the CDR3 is TGTGCCACCAGCCAGGGACACTCCTCACAAGAGACCCAGTACTTC.

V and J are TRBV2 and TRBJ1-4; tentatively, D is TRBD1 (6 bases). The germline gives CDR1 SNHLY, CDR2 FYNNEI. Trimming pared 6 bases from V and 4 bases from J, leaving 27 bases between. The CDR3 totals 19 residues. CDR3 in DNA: TGTGCCAGCAGGGGACAATTAGACAGTCCGGTAGACGTTAATGAAAAACTGTTTTTT. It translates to CASRGQLDSPVDVNEKLFF.

CDR3 sequence: CASSQGLAGGNGELFF. The CDR3 DNA reads TGTGCCAGCAGCCAAGGGCTAGCGGGAGGGAACGGGGAGCTGTTTTTT. J is TRBJ2-2 and V is TRBV4-2, with 12 bases aligning to TRBD2. This CDR3 contains 16 residues. Germline CDR1 is LGHNA and CDR2 is YNFKEQ. V was clipped by 1 base and J by 7 bases; unmatched bases: 4.